This T cell receptor beta chain was captured by sequencing in a study of OX40 agonist ivuxolimab in advanced cancers. Study-level background: Ivuxolimab, an antibody that agonizes OX40 (CD134), was administered to the patients. Subjects had a mean age of roughly 60 years, with a range of about 23 to 90; around 83% were male. The study, taken as a whole, reports: Expanded clones were, on average, more numerous among CD8+ T cells than CD4+. Partial responders dosed at 0.1-3.0 mg/kg displayed clonal expansion ranking among the lowest.

In regard to this clone: Its antigen is unidentified.

This table comes from immunoSEQ multiplex PCR, and its TCRdb copy is limited to in-frame clones, with some not included. The sample carries 60,000 to 80,000 clones, 84% recorded once. V lost 1 base and J 5 bases, leaving 3 bases between the germline ends. This CDR3 has 12 residues. The V gene's germline CDR1 is SGHRS and CDR2 YFSETQ. The receptor was derived from an adult with an advanced solid tumor such as melanoma, head and neck, liver or kidney cancer. The chain is built from TRBV5-1 and TRBJ2-2; no definite D call. The sample in question was CD4+ or CD8+ T cells sorted from blood, obtained in a trial of the OX40 agonist ivuxolimab. The CDR3, as DNA: TGCGCCAGCAGCTTGTTTACCGGGGAGCTGTTTTTT. Translation gives CASSLFTGELFF.